These T cell receptor beta chains were read from a single sample in a study of blood T cells in healthy people across ages. TCRdb called the 5' RACE reads again in MiXCR, with one record for every CDR3 protein. The data contain hundreds of thousands of distinct CDR3 sequences, roughly 20% of them singletons. Material: blood. All receptors derive from a man in his 70s in good health. The CDR3 runs from the conserved cysteine through the conserved F or W. The D gene is left open where the match is weak. Expanded clones are given a class, and other clones once, few, many or no size at all.

j_gene	d_gene	abundance	v_gene	CDR3aa	CDR3nt
TRBJ1-2	-	-	TRBV6-2/TRBV6-3	CASSYVGGNVGYTF	TGTGCCAGCAGTTACGTCGGCGGTAACGTGGGCTACACCTTC
TRBJ1-2	TRBD1	-	TRBV20-1	CSSQPQGVEDGYTF	TGCAGTTCTCAGCCGCAGGGGGTGGAGGATGGCTACACCTTC
TRBJ2-1	-	-	TRBV18	CASSPDGQRSYNEQFF	TGTGCCAGCTCACCAGATGGACAAAGATCCTACAATGAGCAGTTCTTC
TRBJ2-3	-	few	TRBV28	CASSYSAGGATDTQYF	TGTGCCAGCAGTTATAGTGCTGGGGGCGCGACAGATACGCAGTATTTT
TRBJ2-1	-	few	TRBV12-3/TRBV12-4	CASSSPNYEQFF	TGTGCCAGCAGCTCTCCGAATTATGAGCAGTTCTTC
TRBJ2-3	TRBD2	few	TRBV12-3/TRBV12-4	CASSSRDYTDTQYF	TGTGCCAGCAGTTCCCGGGACTACACAGATACGCAGTATTTT
TRBJ1-1	TRBD1	few	TRBV12-3/TRBV12-4	CASSFGRGGGPAEAFF	TGTGCCAGCAGTTTTGGTCGAGGGGGCGGTCCGGCTGAAGCTTTCTTT
TRBJ2-1	TRBD2	few	TRBV15	CATSRAFRLAFSYNEQFF	TGTGCCACCAGCAGAGCCTTTAGACTAGCGTTCTCCTACAATGAGCAGTTCTTC
TRBJ1-2	TRBD1	-	TRBV7-2	CASSPQVGQAYYGYTF	TGTGCCAGCAGCCCTCAAGTCGGACAGGCTTACTATGGCTACACCTTC
TRBJ2-5	-	-	TRBV20-1	CSATDARDAQETQYF	TGCAGTGCCACAGACGCCCGGGACGCACAAGAGACCCAGTACTTC
TRBJ2-5	TRBD2	-	TRBV19	CASSIVLAGDGTQYF	TGTGCCAGTAGTATAGTTCTAGCGGGGGATGGGACCCAGTACTTC
TRBJ2-1	TRBD1	many	TRBV4-2	CASSQVDPGGANEQFF	TGTGCCAGCAGCCAAGTCGATCCAGGGGGCGCGAATGAGCAGTTCTTC
TRBJ1-2	-	-	TRBV6-2/TRBV6-3	CASSYFPAYGYTF	TGTGCCAGCAGTTACTTTCCAGCCTATGGCTACACCTTC
TRBJ2-7	-	-	TRBV7-9	CASSLAGQSISYEQYF	TGTGCCAGCAGCTTAGCCGGTCAGTCAATCTCCTACGAGCAGTACTTC
TRBJ2-1	TRBD2	-	TRBV29-1	CSGTSGASYNEQFF	TGCAGCGGGACTAGCGGGGCATCCTACAATGAGCAGTTCTTC
TRBJ1-5	-	-	TRBV19	CASAIPRRGIVNQPQHF	TGTGCCAGTGCAATTCCCCGGAGGGGGATCGTCAATCAGCCCCAGCATTTT
TRBJ1-1	-	-	TRBV5-1	CASSSGQWSDVTEAFF	TGCGCCAGCAGCAGTGGACAGTGGTCGGATGTAACTGAAGCTTTCTTT
TRBJ2-3	TRBD2	-	TRBV7-9	CASSPWTSGVTDTQYF	TGTGCCAGCAGCCCTTGGACTAGCGGGGTCACAGATACGCAGTATTTT
TRBJ1-1	TRBD1	few	TRBV14	CASTPRQGMNTEAFF	TGTGCCAGCACCCCTCGACAGGGAATGAACACTGAAGCTTTCTTT
TRBJ1-4	TRBD1	-	TRBV30	CAWSGTGPEKLFF	TGTGCCTGGTCAGGGACAGGGCCCGAAAAACTGTTTTTT
TRBJ1-2	-	few	TRBV7-9	CASSMLTANYGYTF	TGTGCCAGCAGCATGCTGACAGCTAACTATGGCTACACCTTC
TRBJ2-3	-	-	TRBV9	CASSVSPDTQYF	TGTGCCAGCAGCGTTAGCCCAGATACGCAGTATTTT
TRBJ2-7	-	few	TRBV5-1	CASSSPLQDSYEQYF	TGCGCCAGCAGCTCGCCCCTCCAGGACTCCTACGAGCAGTACTTC
TRBJ2-4	-	-	TRBV14	CASSLRDGWGKNIRYF	TGTGCCAGCAGCCTACGAGACGGATGGGGCAAAAACATTCGGTACTTC
TRBJ2-7	TRBD2	many	TRBV7-8	CASSLATGLAIGEQYF	TGTGCCAGCAGCTTAGCGACGGGACTAGCAATAGGAGAGCAGTACTTC
TRBJ2-1	-	-	TRBV20-1	CSARGLALNEQFF	TGCAGTGCTAGGGGGCTAGCCCTGAATGAGCAGTTCTTC
TRBJ2-1	TRBD2	-	TRBV7-2	CASSFQRGANPNEQFF	TGTGCCAGCAGCTTCCAGCGGGGGGCAAATCCGAATGAGCAGTTCTTC
TRBJ2-3	-	few	TRBV11-2	CASRRDFADTQYF	TGTGCCAGCCGAAGGGACTTCGCAGATACGCAGTATTTT